The present TCR beta chain was sequenced within a study of CD8+ T cells in alopecia areata listed by TCRdb under 2018. Study-wide context: The treated patients, all with moderate-to-severe alopecia areata, were enrolled in an open-label pilot trial of oral tofacitinib given at 5 to 10 mg twice daily. On the human side, TCRbeta sequencing was run on scalp tissue and on sorted CD4+ and CD8+ peripheral blood T cells from healthy controls and from alopecia areata patients with either patchy or totalis/universalis disease. Disease severity in treated patients was measured with the SALT score, which quantifies the percentage of affected scalp surface area. Clonality in the scalp was compared among normal scalp (n=4), patchy alopecia areata scalp (n=8), and alopecia totalis/universalis scalp (n=8). immunoSEQ multiplex PCR using 35 Vbeta forward primers and 13 Jbeta reverse primers was used to amplify TCRbeta CDR3 regions. Patients stayed on tofacitinib for 6 to 18 months and then had 6 months of follow-up off drug so that delayed response and recurrence could be assessed. To study T cell clonal expansion in alopecia areata, the researchers applied high-throughput TCRbeta sequencing to both the C3H/HeJ mouse model and human patients. RNA was obtained with the PAXgene miRNA kit for fixed scalp, the miRNeasy kit for PBMCs, and the RNeasy kit for mouse skin. Tofacitinib-treated patients had biopsies at baseline and at 4 and 24 weeks of treatment, with a later scalp biopsy in several patients. Paper-wide results and their limitations: Many expanded lesional clones were found to persist in scalp and blood during tofacitinib treatment, and relapse after treatment cessation may be partly explained by this persistence. Lesional scalp, especially in alopecia totalis/universalis, showed higher clonality and more expanded CD8+ clones than normal scalp, suggesting antigenic drive. Tofacitinib significantly lowered scalp clonality and the number of expanded CD8+ clones among the top 100 scalp clones. The treated cohort was small, with a single nonresponder, so links between baseline CD8+ expansion and response need larger studies. Shared TCR sequences between patients were less evident than in mice, which may be partly attributable to HLA diversity in the patient population. Unlike mouse skin, where gammadelta T cells dominate, normal human skin contains resident alphabeta T cells that get sequenced too, which complicates analysis of the scalp TCR repertoire.

CDR3 length: 17 amino acids, cysteine to phenylalanine. Only the CDR3 DNA stays, 51 bases, in frame from base 1. Germline trimming: 5 bases from V, 7 bases from J; junction bases outside gene matches: 18. The germline V gene provides CDR1 SGHTA and CDR2 FQGNSA. The time point label for this specimen denotes: roughly 24 weeks on oral tofacitinib. The label giving this sample's treatment or condition can be read as: oral pan-JAK inhibitor, 5-10 mg twice daily. Peripheral blood and lesional scalp punch biopsies were obtained from patients with alopecia areata. After PBMCs were isolated by density centrifugation and stained for CD3, CD4 and CD8, a FACSAria was used to sort CD4+ and CD8+ T cells. The library relied on the immunoSEQ multiplex PCR assay. RNA was extracted from all samples and reverse transcribed into cDNA, which served as template for TCR sequencing. First-strand cDNA was synthesized using SuperScript III with a 2:1 mix of oligo-dT and random hexamers. A synthetic immune receptor repertoire was used to measure amplification bias, and any remaining bias was corrected computationally. As for the original processing: Raw reads were preprocessed to remove errors, and CDR3 was defined by IMGT conventions from the conserved cysteine to phenylalanine. To get clonality, Shannon entropy was normalized by log2 of the number of productive unique TCRs and the result was subtracted from 1. Scalp TCRbeta sequences were cross-referenced with sorted blood CD4 and CD8 repertoires so that the CD4 or CD8 identity of scalp clones could be inferred. TCRdb obtained this table from immuneACCESS and retained in-frame rearrangements with V and J assigned. These tables miss some clones; where compared with another copy, unresolved V genes account for less than half of the shortfall, and the remainder is unexplained. V and J calls plus clone size are reproduced from that table; the DNA served to infer D and trimming. The sample table contains 200,000 or so clones; only one count was recorded for roughly 64% of them. The top ten constitute approximately 5.1% of the sample.

This clone has a handful of counts. Its antigen remains undetermined. Per-base qualities were not stored, and no clone one base away is much larger. Sequenced material: CD4+ T cells sorted from blood, taken at week 24, from a patient treated with tofacitinib. This receptor was identified in a human donor with alopecia areata. The rearranged segments are TRBV7-2 and TRBJ2-5; 8 central nucleotides agree with TRBD2. The bases are TGTGCCAGCAGCCTCGATCCACTAGCGGCCCTCAAGGGGACCCAGTACTTC. This is translated as CASSLDPLAALKGTQYF.